The present T cell receptor (beta chain) was sequenced within a study of naive and memory T cell subsets. CD4+ T cell IFNgamma after overnight CMV lysate exposure gave donor CMV status. Both TRBC1 and TRBC2 were covered by a beta constant-region primer of two equimolar oligonucleotides. Using its own MiXCR run on the UMI-ligation and nested PCR reads, TCRdb lists one record per CDR3 protein. This sample has under 40,000 distinct CDR3 sequences, with approximately 12% found just once. The V end lost 6 bases, the J end lost 3 bases, and 15 bases lay between the germline ends. This CDR3 is 14 amino acids long. To note about this clonotype: Its antigen is as yet unknown.

Study observations and caveats: Each distinct alpha or beta sequence counts as one clonotype. Naive and memory repertoire findings lacked a ground truth for validation.

The receptor comes from a human donor in good health. This chain uses TRBV12-3 or TRBV12-4 with TRBJ2-7; D is perhaps TRBD1 (6 bases). Sequencing was carried out using effector memory CD4+ T cells from blood. The subset was: effector memory, CD45RA- CD27-. CDR3 residues: CASRYRARHYEQYF. The CDR3 DNA follows: TGTGCCAGCAGGTACAGGGCTAGACACTACGAGCAGTACTTC.